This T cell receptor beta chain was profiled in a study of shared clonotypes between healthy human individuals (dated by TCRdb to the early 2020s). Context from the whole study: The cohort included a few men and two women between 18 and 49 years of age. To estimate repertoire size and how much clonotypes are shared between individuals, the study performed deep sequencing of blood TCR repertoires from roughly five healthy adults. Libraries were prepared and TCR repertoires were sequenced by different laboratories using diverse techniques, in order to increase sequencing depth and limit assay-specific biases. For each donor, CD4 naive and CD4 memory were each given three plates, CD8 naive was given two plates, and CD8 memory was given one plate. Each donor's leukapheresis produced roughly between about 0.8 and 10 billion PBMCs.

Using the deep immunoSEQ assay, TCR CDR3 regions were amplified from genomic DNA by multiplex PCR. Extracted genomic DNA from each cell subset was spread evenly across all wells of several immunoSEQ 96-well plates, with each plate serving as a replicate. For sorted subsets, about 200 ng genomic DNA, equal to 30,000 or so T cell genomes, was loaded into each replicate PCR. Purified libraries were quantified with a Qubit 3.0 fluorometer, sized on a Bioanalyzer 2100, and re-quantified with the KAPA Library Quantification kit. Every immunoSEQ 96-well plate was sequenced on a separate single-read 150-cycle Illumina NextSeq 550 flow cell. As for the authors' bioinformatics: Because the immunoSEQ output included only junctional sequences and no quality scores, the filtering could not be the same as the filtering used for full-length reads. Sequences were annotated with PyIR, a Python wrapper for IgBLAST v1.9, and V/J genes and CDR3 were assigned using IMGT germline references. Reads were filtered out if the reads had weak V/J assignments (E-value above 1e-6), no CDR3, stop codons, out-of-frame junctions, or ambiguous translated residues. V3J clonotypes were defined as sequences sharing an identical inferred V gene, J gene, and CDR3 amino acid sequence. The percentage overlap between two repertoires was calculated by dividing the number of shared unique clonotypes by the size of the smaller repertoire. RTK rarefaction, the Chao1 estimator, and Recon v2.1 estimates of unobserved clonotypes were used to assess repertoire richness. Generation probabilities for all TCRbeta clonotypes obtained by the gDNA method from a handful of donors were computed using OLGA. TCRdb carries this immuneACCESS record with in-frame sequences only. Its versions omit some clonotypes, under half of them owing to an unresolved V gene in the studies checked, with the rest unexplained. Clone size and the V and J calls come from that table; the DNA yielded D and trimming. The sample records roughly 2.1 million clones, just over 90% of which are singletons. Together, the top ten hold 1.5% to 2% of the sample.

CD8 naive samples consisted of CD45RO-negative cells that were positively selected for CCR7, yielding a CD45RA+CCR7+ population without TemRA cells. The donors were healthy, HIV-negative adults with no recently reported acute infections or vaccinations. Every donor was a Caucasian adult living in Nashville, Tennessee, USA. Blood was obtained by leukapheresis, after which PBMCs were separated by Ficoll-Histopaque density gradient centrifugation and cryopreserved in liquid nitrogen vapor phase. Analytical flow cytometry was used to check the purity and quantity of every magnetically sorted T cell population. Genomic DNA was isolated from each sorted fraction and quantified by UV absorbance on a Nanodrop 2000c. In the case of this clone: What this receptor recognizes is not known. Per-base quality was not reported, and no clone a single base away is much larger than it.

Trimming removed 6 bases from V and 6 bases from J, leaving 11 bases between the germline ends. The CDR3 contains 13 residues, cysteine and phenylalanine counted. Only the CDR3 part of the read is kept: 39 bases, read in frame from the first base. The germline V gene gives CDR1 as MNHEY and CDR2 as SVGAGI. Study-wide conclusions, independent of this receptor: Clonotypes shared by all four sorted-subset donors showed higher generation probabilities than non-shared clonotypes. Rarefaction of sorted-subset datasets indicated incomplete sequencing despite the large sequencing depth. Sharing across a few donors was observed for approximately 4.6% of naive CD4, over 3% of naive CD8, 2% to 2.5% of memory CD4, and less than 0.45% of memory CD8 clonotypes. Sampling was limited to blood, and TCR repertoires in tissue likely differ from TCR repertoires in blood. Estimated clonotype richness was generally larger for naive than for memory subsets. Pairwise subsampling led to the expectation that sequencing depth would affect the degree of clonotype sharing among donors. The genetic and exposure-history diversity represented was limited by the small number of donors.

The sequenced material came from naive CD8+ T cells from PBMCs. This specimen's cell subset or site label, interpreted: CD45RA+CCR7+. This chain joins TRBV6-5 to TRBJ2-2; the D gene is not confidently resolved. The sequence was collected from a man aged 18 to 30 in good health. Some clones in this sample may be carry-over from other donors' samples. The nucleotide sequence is TGTGCCAGCAGCATTAGTCTTGCCGGGGAGCTGTTTTTT. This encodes CASSISLAGELFF.